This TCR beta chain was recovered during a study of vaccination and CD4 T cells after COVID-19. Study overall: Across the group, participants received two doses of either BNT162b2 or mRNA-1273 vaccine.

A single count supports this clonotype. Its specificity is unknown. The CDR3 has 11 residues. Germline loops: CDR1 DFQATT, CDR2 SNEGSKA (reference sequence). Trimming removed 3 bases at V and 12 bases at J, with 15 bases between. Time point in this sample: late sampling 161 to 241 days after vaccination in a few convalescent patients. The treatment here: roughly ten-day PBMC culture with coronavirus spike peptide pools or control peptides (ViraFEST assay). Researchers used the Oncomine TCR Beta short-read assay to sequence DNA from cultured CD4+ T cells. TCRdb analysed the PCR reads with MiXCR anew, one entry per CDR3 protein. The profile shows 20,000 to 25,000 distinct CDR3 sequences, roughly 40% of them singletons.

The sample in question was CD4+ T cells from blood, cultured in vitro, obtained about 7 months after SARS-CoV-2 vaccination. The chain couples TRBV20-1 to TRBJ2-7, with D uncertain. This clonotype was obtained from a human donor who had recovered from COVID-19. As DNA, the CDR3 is TGCAGTGCTAGCGATGGGTCCAAGGCGTACTTC. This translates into CSASDGSKAYF.